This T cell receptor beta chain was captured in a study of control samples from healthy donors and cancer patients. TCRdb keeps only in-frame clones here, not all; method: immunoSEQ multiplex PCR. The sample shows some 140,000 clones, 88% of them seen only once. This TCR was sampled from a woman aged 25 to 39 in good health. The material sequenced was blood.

CDR3 DNA sequence: TGTGCCAGCAGCCTGGGCCGGGGGAGTTCAGATACGCAGTATTTT. Translated, it gives CASSLGRGSSDTQYF. The chain has TRBV11-3 and TRBJ2-3; the D gene is possibly TRBD2 (6 bases). Trimming removed 5 bases at V and 4 bases at J, with 16 bases between. The CDR3 is 15 amino acids. CDR1 SGHNT and CDR2 YENEEA come from the germline V gene.